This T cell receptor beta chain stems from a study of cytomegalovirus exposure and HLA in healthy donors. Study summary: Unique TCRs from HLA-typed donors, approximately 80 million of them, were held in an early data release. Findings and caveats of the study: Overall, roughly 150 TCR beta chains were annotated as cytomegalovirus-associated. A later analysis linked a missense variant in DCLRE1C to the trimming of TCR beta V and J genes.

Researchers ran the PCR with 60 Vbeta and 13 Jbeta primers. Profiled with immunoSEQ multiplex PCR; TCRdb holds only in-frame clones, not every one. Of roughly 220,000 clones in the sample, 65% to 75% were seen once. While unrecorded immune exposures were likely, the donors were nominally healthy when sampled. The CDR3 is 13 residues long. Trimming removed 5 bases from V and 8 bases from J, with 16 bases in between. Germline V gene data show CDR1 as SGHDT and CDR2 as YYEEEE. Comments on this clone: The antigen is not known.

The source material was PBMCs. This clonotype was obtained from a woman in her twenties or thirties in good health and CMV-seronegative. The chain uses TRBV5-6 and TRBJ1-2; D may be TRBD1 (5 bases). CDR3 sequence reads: CASSSRAPEGYTF. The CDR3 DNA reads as TGTGCCAGCAGTTCCAGGGCACCGGAGGGCTACACCTTC.